These 25 T cell receptor beta chains were all obtained from the same sample, sequenced in a study of blood T cell repertoires in COVID-19. TCRdb's copy holds only in-frame clones and misses some; the assay was immunoSEQ multiplex PCR. The table lists approximately 210,000 clones, about 89% of them singletons. The sample consisted of PBMCs or T cells enriched from blood (not recorded which). All receptors come from a woman in her late teens or twenties who had recovered from COVID-19.

The rearrangement links TRBV14 to TRBJ1-3; no reliable D call. CDR1 and CDR2 (germline): SGHDN, FVKESK. This CDR3 spans 15 amino acids. V dropped 1 base and J dropped 0 bases, with 7 bases sitting between them. The CDR3 DNA sequence: TGTGCCAGCAGCCAAGTAGGGAGCTCTGGAAACACCATATATTTT. This encodes CASSQVGSSGNTIYF.

The V call is TRBV4-1, the J call TRBJ1-2; D uncertain. The V and J ends lost 3 bases and 8 bases respectively, with 13 bases between them. CDR1 is MGHRA and CDR2 is YSYEKL in the germline V gene. CDR3 length: 13 amino acids. The chain's CDR3 is CASSHQDISGYTF. CDR3 coding DNA: TGCGCCAGCAGCCACCAAGACATCTCCGGCTACACCTTC.

V and J are TRBV19 and TRBJ2-3, with 8 positions matching TRBD2. V was pared by 8 bases and J by 8 bases, with 9 bases of the junction left unmatched. The CDR3 extends over 13 amino acids. Germline assignment: CDR1 LNHDA and CDR2 SQIVND (reference sequence). The CDR3 DNA reads as TGTGCCAGTGGGGCGGGGGGCCCCGGTACGCAGTATTTT. This encodes CASGAGGPGTQYF. Combining the CDR3 with reference TRBV19 and TRBJ2-3 gives the whole variable domain DGGITQSPKYLFRKEGQNVTLSCEQNLNHDAMYWYRQDPGQGLRLIYYSQIVNDFQKGDIAEGYSVSREKKESFPLTVTSAQKNPTAFYLCASGAGGPGTQYFGPGTRLTVL.

The J gene is TRBJ1-4, the V gene TRBV6-5; 10 nucleotides align to TRBD1. The CDR3 sequence is 15 residues long. Looked up from germline, CDR1 is MNHEY and CDR2 is SVGAGI. The V segment lost 6 bases and the J segment 6 bases; nucleotides outside the gene matches: 7. The CDR3 DNA sequence: TGTGCCAGCAGCCCGACAGGGGGCTCATATGAAAAACTGTTTTTT. It is translated as CASSPTGGSYEKLFF.

The rearrangement uses TRBV24-1 and TRBJ2-2; D gene ambiguous. Germline-derived CDR1 and CDR2 are KGHDR and SFDVKD. This CDR3 is built from 15 residues. V lost 2 bases to trimming and J lost 7 bases, with 13 bases between them. CDR3 region: CATSDSASYVGELFF. CDR3 nucleotide sequence: TGTGCCACCAGTGATTCCGCTAGTTATGTCGGGGAGCTGTTTTTT.

The V and J genes are TRBV4-1 and TRBJ1-2, with 8 bases lining up with TRBD1. Germline CDR1 reads MGHRA; CDR2 reads YSYEKL. The CDR3 is 16 amino acids. Trimming cost V 0 bases and J 6 bases; bases outside gene matches: 9. The CDR3 DNA follows: TGCGCCAGCAGCCAAGAGGGGGACAGGTTTGATCATGGCTACACCTTC. Its protein product is CASSQEGDRFDHGYTF.

This rearrangement joins TRBV18 to TRBJ2-3; the D gene is possibly TRBD1 (5 bases). V lost 6 bases, J lost 2 bases, and 9 bases lay in between. CDR1 KGHSH and CDR2 LQKENI come from the germline V gene. This CDR3 has 13 residues. The CDR3 DNA sequence: TGTGCCAGCTCGAGACAGCACACAGATACGCAGTATTTT. Translated, it gives CASSRQHTDTQYF.

The V call is TRBV9, the J call TRBJ2-7, with a possible D match to TRBD2 (5 bases). The ends were cut back, 0 bases at V and 1 base at J, with 11 bases in the middle. Germline V gene lookup returns CDR1 SGDLS and CDR2 YYNGEE. This CDR3 is 15 amino acids long. The DNA for the CDR3 is TGTGCCAGCAGCGTAGCGTCAGGACTTTCCTACGAGCAGTACTTC. It translates to CASSVASGLSYEQYF. The whole variable domain, filled in from reference TRBV9 and TRBJ2-7, reads DSGVTQTPKHLITATGQRVTLRCSPRSGDLSVYWYQQSLDQGLQFLIQYYNGEERAKGNILERFSAQQFPDLHSELNLSSLELGDSALYFCASSVASGLSYEQYFGPGTRLTVT.

V is TRBV7-8 and J is TRBJ1-2; 7 bases agree with TRBD1. The V gene's germline CDR1 is SGHVS and CDR2 FQNEAQ. V lost 5 bases and J lost 4; bases outside the gene matches: 7. The CDR3 covers 14 residues. CDR3 nucleotide sequence: TGTGCCAGCAGCGAGCCGGGACAGATCTATGGCTACACCTTC. It is translated as CASSEPGQIYGYTF. Variable domain in full (rest from reference TRBV7-8 and TRBJ1-2): GAGVSQSPRYKVAKRGQDVALRCDPISGHVSLFWYQQALGQGPEFLTYFQNEAQLDKSGLPSDRFFAERPEGSVSTLKIQRTQQEDSAVYLCASSEPGQIYGYTFGSGTRLTVV.

The CDR3 is CASSESGDVETQYF. As DNA, the CDR3 is TGTGCCAGCAGCGAGTCGGGGGATGTAGAGACCCAGTACTTC. This rearrangement joins TRBV3-1 (or the pseudogene TRBV3-2) to TRBJ2-5; possible D gene TRBD2, 6 bases. V lost 5 bases and J 4 bases, leaving 14 bases between the germline ends. The CDR3 loop spans 14 amino acids. Germline CDR1 is LGHDT and CDR2 is YNNKEL (reference sequence).

The rearrangement uses TRBV11-2 and TRBJ2-7; 7 nucleotides match TRBD1. V was clipped by 4 bases and J by 3 bases; unmatched bases: 6. Germline CDR1 is SGHAT and CDR2 is FQNNGV. The CDR3 runs to 14 residues. CDR3 region: CASSWEQGNYEQYF. CDR3 DNA sequence: TGTGCCAGCAGCTGGGAACAGGGGAACTACGAGCAGTACTTC.

J is TRBJ2-7 and V is TRBV28, with D tentatively TRBD1 (6 bases). CDR1 is MDHEN, CDR2 SYDVKM, per germline. Trimming cost V 4 bases and J 0 bases, with 13 bases left between them. The CDR3 covers 15 residues. The CDR3 sequence: CASSSTGATSYEQYF. The CDR3 DNA reads as TGTGCCAGCAGTTCGACAGGTGCGACCTCCTACGAGCAGTACTTC.

The chain combines TRBV7-9 with TRBJ2-1; D remains unclear. This CDR3 contains 14 residues. CDR1 is SEHNR, CDR2 FQNEAQ, per germline (reference sequence). V was pared by 1 base and J by 12 bases, with 16 bases between. CDR3 residues: CASSLGQAFFRQFF. CDR3 bases: TGTGCCAGCAGCTTAGGGCAGGCTTTTTTTCGGCAGTTCTTC.

The chain is built from TRBV5-1 and TRBJ2-7, with 9 bases matching TRBD1. This CDR3 has 15 residues. Germline loops: CDR1 SGHRS, CDR2 YFSETQ. The ends lost 1 base at V and 2 bases at J; junction bases unmatched: 4. CDR3 in amino acids: CASSLIQGATYEQYF. CDR3 DNA sequence: TGCGCCAGCAGCTTGATACAGGGGGCAACCTACGAGCAGTACTTC.

The rearrangement links TRBV12-3 or TRBV12-4 to TRBJ1-1, with 7 bases that match TRBD1. The CDR3 spans 12 residues. Losses at the gene ends were 4 bases for V and 6 bases for J; bases not matched to a gene: 2. CDR3 residues: CASSSDRAEAFF. The CDR3 DNA sequence: TGTGCCAGCAGTTCCGACAGGGCTGAAGCTTTCTTT.

The J gene is TRBJ2-6, the V gene TRBV4-2; D gene unclear. CDR1 and CDR2 (germline): LGHNA, YNFKEQ. The CDR3 loop spans 17 amino acids. V was pared by 0 bases and J by 1 base, with 10 bases between. The CDR3 DNA reads TGTGCCAGCAGCCAAGATACCCGTACATCTGGGGCCAACGTCCTGACTTTC. Translated: CASSQDTRTSGANVLTF.

This sequence joins TRBV21-1 and TRBJ1-1; the table gives TRBD1 as D, unverified against the DNA. TRBV21-1 is recorded as a pseudogene. This CDR3 has 18 residues. The CDR3 DNA follows: TGTGCCAGCAGCAAATTCCCTGGGGGACCAGGGGAAAACACTGAAGCTTTCTTT. Protein: CASSKFPGGPGENTEAFF.

The chain employs TRBV5-1 and TRBJ2-5; D possibly corresponds to TRBD2 (5 bases). From germline, CDR1 is SGHRS and CDR2 YFSETQ. The V end was cut by 0 bases, the J end by 4 bases, with 7 bases between. The CDR3 totals 13 residues. The CDR3 loop reads CASSLDRGETQYF. In DNA form, the CDR3 reads TGCGCCAGCAGCTTGGACCGGGGAGAGACCCAGTACTTC.

The chain carries TRBV7-6 and TRBJ2-1; 8 nucleotides agree with TRBD1. CDR1 is SGHVS, CDR2 FNYEAQ, per germline. This CDR3 is 16 amino acids long. Unmatched junction bases numbered 12, after V lost 4 bases and J lost 7 bases. The CDR3 DNA reads TGTGCCAGCAGCTCAACTCGGACAGGGTTCACGAATGAGCAGTTCTTC. This sequence encodes CASSSTRTGFTNEQFF.

The chain carries TRBV13 and TRBJ1-5, with 7 bases fitting TRBD1. Germline CDR1 PRHDT, CDR2 FYEKMQ (reference sequence). V was pared by 6 bases and J by 5 bases, with 10 bases of the junction left unmatched. This CDR3 contains 15 residues. CDR3 protein: CASSYGQGDDQPQHF. The CDR3, as DNA: TGTGCCAGCAGTTATGGGCAGGGGGACGATCAGCCCCAGCATTTT.

The J gene is TRBJ2-4, the V gene TRBV6-5, with D unclear. Trimming pared 0 bases from V and 0 bases from J, leaving 9 bases between. This CDR3 comprises 16 residues. Germline loops: CDR1 MNHEY, CDR2 SVGAGI. The CDR3 sequence is CASSYSQALAKNIQYF. For the CDR3, the DNA is TGTGCCAGCAGTTACTCGCAGGCCTTAGCCAAAAACATTCAGTACTTC.

This chain joins TRBV30 and TRBJ1-1; TRBD1 is a possible D gene (5 bases). This CDR3 contains 16 residues. V lost 1 base, J lost 1 base, and 16 bases lay in between. Germline V CDR1 and CDR2: GTSNPN, SVGIG (reference sequence). The CDR3 spells CAWSAPFATANTEAFF. As DNA, the CDR3 is TGTGCCTGGAGTGCCCCCTTTGCGACAGCGAACACTGAAGCTTTCTTT.

This clone turned up a few times. V is TRBV6-4 and J is TRBJ2-2; 7 positions match TRBD2. V shed 5 bases and J 3 bases; nucleotides not matched to a gene: 9. CDR1 is MRHNA, CDR2 SNTAGT, per germline. The CDR3 spans 16 residues. CDR3 amino acids: CASSRVFAGDTGELFF. The CDR3 DNA reads TGTGCCAGCAGTCGCGTGTTCGCGGGGGACACCGGGGAGCTGTTTTTT.

This clone was counted at least ten times. V gene TRBV4-1 combines with J gene TRBJ1-6; 10 positions match TRBD1. V shed 0 bases and J 10 bases; nucleotides not matched to a gene: 6. CDR3 length: 16 residues. The germline gives CDR1 MGHRA, CDR2 YSYEKL. CDR3 loop: CASSQDRGQGSSPLHF. As DNA, the CDR3 is TGCGCCAGCAGCCAAGATAGGGGACAGGGGTCCTCACCCCTCCACTTT.

In DNA form, the CDR3 reads TGTGCCAGCTCACGGGGGCAAGACTATGGCTACACCTTC. Its translation is CASSRGQDYGYTF. The J gene is TRBJ1-2, the V gene TRBV18; D is perhaps TRBD1 (6 bases). The V end was cut by 4 bases, the J end by 3 bases, with 9 bases between. Germline V gene lookup returns CDR1 KGHSH and CDR2 LQKENI. The CDR3 spans 13 residues.